Below, 25 T cell receptor beta chains from the same sample are listed, as sequenced in a study of cytomegalovirus exposure and HLA in healthy donors. The PCR was carried out with 60 Vbeta primers and 13 Jbeta primers. Assay used: immunoSEQ multiplex PCR; TCRdb lists only in-frame clones, some missing. In the table there are more than 150,000 clones, around three quarters of which are singletons. Source material: PBMCs. These TCRs come from a woman younger than 45 in good health and CMV-seronegative.

V usage is TRBV7-8 and J usage is TRBJ1-6; D remains ambiguous. The CDR3 has 13 residues. V was clipped by 1 base and J by 8 bases, with 6 bases between them. Germline V gives CDR1 SGHVS, CDR2 FQNEAQ. The CDR3 nucleotides are TGTGCCAGCAGCTTAGAAACTGATTCACCCCTCCACTTT. Amino acid sequence: CASSLETDSPLHF.

CDR3 sequence reads: CASSQGGLETQYF. The DNA of the CDR3 is TGTGCCAGCAGCCAAGGGGGCCTAGAGACCCAGTACTTC. V gene TRBV7-3 combines with J gene TRBJ2-5; 7 bases match TRBD1. The J segment lost 4 bases and the V segment lost 5 bases, leaving 4 bases of the junction unmatched. Germline V gene data show CDR1 as SGHTA and CDR2 as FQGTGA. The CDR3 is 13 amino acids.

This clone was seen only once. J is TRBJ1-2 and V is TRBV18; D perhaps matches TRBD1 (6 bases). The length of the CDR3 is 14 residues. Trimming left V 2 bases short and J 6 bases short, with 13 bases between. Germline values: CDR1 KGHSH, CDR2 LQKENI. This CDR3 is CASSPSRGLDGYTF. CDR3 coding DNA: TGTGCCAGCTCACCAAGCAGGGGTCTTGATGGCTACACCTTC.

The chain links TRBV27 to TRBJ1-1; D may be TRBD1 (6 bases). CDR3 length: 15 residues. CDR1 is MNHEY, CDR2 SMNVEV, per germline (reference sequence). The V end lost 4 bases, the J end lost 1 base, and 13 bases lay between the germline ends. This chain's CDR3 is CASSSLIGGNTEAFF. CDR3 DNA: TGTGCCAGCAGTTCTCTTATAGGGGGGAACACTGAAGCTTTCTTT.

The chain recombines TRBV18 with TRBJ1-5, with D possibly TRBD1 on 6 matching bases. The CDR3 extends over 15 amino acids. Germline loops: CDR1 KGHSH, CDR2 LQKENI. The V gene lost 5 bases and the J gene lost 0 bases, with 11 bases spanning the gap. This chain's CDR3 is CASSAGDNSNQPQHF. The CDR3, as DNA: TGTGCCAGCTCAGCAGGGGATAATAGCAATCAGCCCCAGCATTTT.

The chain is built from TRBV6-5 and TRBJ2-2; D remains unclear. Germline V gives CDR1 MNHEY, CDR2 SVGAGI. Trimming pared 4 bases from V and 4 bases from J, leaving 4 bases between. The CDR3 is 12 amino acids. Here the CDR3 DNA reads TGTGCCAGCAGTTCTCTCACCGGGGAGCTGTTTTTT. It translates to CASSSLTGELFF.

The genes are TRBV7-9 and TRBJ1-5; D is perhaps TRBD1 (5 bases). The CDR3 covers 12 residues. With 8 bases removed from V and 5 bases from J, the gap between germline ends came to 10 bases. Germline CDR1 SEHNR, CDR2 FQNEAQ (reference sequence). CDR3 in DNA: TGTGCCAGCGGAGGGGACGATCAGCCCCAGCATTTT. This gives the protein CASGGDDQPQHF. The variable domain in full, with the rest retrieved from reference TRBV7-9 and TRBJ1-5, is DTGVSQNPRHKITKRGQNVTFRCDPISEHNRLYWYRQTLGQGPEFLTYFQNEAQLEKSRLLSDRFSAERPKGSFSTLEIQRTEQGDSAMYLCASGGDDQPQHFGDGTRLSIL.

This clone was seen just once. The J gene is TRBJ2-7, the V gene TRBV20-1; tentative D call: TRBD2 (6 bases). V gave up 5 bases and J gave up 4 bases, with 9 bases separating them. Germline V gene data show CDR1 as DFQATT and CDR2 as SNEGSKA (reference sequence). The CDR3 is 11 amino acids. The CDR3 region is CSAPSGYEQYF. CDR3 DNA sequence: TGCAGTGCTCCAAGCGGGTACGAGCAGTACTTC.

This chain uses TRBV7-2 with TRBJ1-4; the D is unclear. CDR3 length: 16 amino acids. The germline V and J ends were trimmed by 4 bases and 0 bases, with 12 bases remaining between them. Germline CDR1 is SGHTA and CDR2 is FQGNSA. The CDR3 region is CASSSPMGATNEKLFF. CDR3 nucleotides: TGTGCCAGCAGCTCCCCTATGGGAGCAACTAATGAAAAACTGTTTTTT.

This clone appeared a few times. The chain recombines TRBV27 with TRBJ2-1, with 7 bases identical to TRBD2. CDR1 and CDR2 from the germline V gene are MNHEY and SMNVEV (reference sequence). After removal of 8 bases from V and 2 bases from J, the junction contained 12 bases not matched to a gene. This CDR3 has 16 amino acids. As DNA, the CDR3 is TGTGCCAGCCAAGCCTCTCCCCGGGGGGCCTACAATGAGCAGTTCTTC. Translated, it gives CASQASPRGAYNEQFF.

The chain is built from TRBV7-2 and TRBJ1-2; D gene uncertain. CDR1 and CDR2 (germline): SGHTA, FQGNSA. The CDR3 consists of 14 residues. V lost 6 bases and J 2 bases, leaving 13 bases between the germline ends. The CDR3 sequence is CASRSGVQNYGYTF. The CDR3 DNA reads TGTGCCAGCAGATCCGGGGTACAGAACTATGGCTACACCTTC. The whole variable domain, remainder taken from reference TRBV7-2 and TRBJ1-2, is GAGVSQSPSNKVTEKGKDVELRCDPISGHTALYWYRQSLGQGLEFLIYFQGNSAPDKSGLPSDRFSAERTGGSVSTLTIQRTQQEDSAVYLCASRSGVQNYGYTFGSGTRLTVV.

The chain carries TRBV7-8 and TRBJ1-5; D perhaps matches TRBD1 (6 bases). Germline loops: CDR1 SGHVS, CDR2 FQNEAQ. With 5 bases removed from V and 5 bases from J, the gap between germline ends came to 10 bases. The CDR3 consists of 13 residues. CDR3: CASSTRQDQPQHF. DNA for the CDR3: TGTGCCAGCAGCACCCGACAGGATCAGCCCCAGCATTTT.

As regards this clone: Mismatch with germline at one junction end may stem from a read error. The V call is TRBV5-1, the J call TRBJ2-7; TRBD1 aligns across 8 bases. This CDR3 is built from 15 residues. The germline V gene encodes CDR1 SGHRS and CDR2 YFSETQ. Written as DNA, the CDR3 is TGCGCCAGCAGCTTGGGTGGGACAGGACAGGACGAACAGTACTTC. It yields the protein CASSLGGTGQDEQYF.

The chain is built from TRBV6-4 and TRBJ2-1; 10 nucleotides line up with TRBD2. The germline V gene has CDR1 MRHNA and CDR2 SNTAGT. This CDR3 comprises 19 residues. J gave up 6 bases and V 2 bases, and 16 bases lay outside the gene matches. The CDR3 nucleotides are TGTGCCAGCAGTGACCCCAGCGGGGGGGCCACAACGTTAGGCAATGAGCAGTTCTTC. This codes for CASSDPSGGATTLGNEQFF.

The chain has TRBV6-5 and TRBJ2-1; TRBD2 agrees at 7 bases. The CDR3 contains 9 residues. Germline CDR1 is MNHEY and CDR2 is SVGAGI. V was clipped by 11 bases and J by 11 bases; unmatched bases: 3. CDR3 sequence reads: CAWREKQFF. DNA for the CDR3: TGTGCCTGGCGGGAGAAGCAGTTCTTC.

The rearrangement joins TRBV18 to TRBJ2-3; the match to TRBD1 covers 7 bases. CDR1 and CDR2 from the germline V gene are KGHSH and LQKENI. The CDR3 contains 17 residues. Unmatched junction bases numbered 9, after V lost 1 base and J lost 2 bases. Here the CDR3 DNA reads TGTGCCAGCTCACCACAGCGACAGGGTCTGAACACAGATACGCAGTATTTT. Translation gives CASSPQRQGLNTDTQYF.

V is TRBV7-9 and J is TRBJ1-5; maybe TRBD1 (5 bases). CDR1 SEHNR and CDR2 FQNEAQ come from the germline V gene (reference sequence). Trimming removed 6 bases at V and 2 bases at J, with 14 bases between. The CDR3 is made up of 15 amino acids. CDR3 protein: CASSKGEAGNQPQHF. The CDR3 bases are TGTGCCAGCAGTAAAGGGGAGGCCGGCAATCAGCCCCAGCATTTT. Full variable domain (outside the CDR3, taken from reference TRBV7-9 and TRBJ1-5): DTGVSQNPRHKITKRGQNVTFRCDPISEHNRLYWYRQTLGQGPEFLTYFQNEAQLEKSRLLSDRFSAERPKGSFSTLEIQRTEQGDSAMYLCASSKGEAGNQPQHFGDGTRLSIL.

This clone was observed once. The rearrangement links TRBV18 to TRBJ1-1; weak D call: TRBD1 (5 bases). V was pared by 0 bases and J by 1 base, with 9 bases between. Germline loops: CDR1 KGHSH, CDR2 LQKENI. The CDR3 has 15 residues. The CDR3 loop reads CASSPPGTANTEAFF. The CDR3 coding sequence is TGTGCCAGCTCACCACCCGGGACTGCGAACACTGAAGCTTTCTTT.

The chain joins TRBV19 to TRBJ2-6; weak D call: TRBD1 (6 bases). Trimming took off 0 bases at V and 0 bases at J, with 9 bases between the two ends. The germline CDR1 and CDR2 sequences are LNHDA and SQIVND (reference sequence). The CDR3 spans 17 residues. The CDR3 region has the DNA TGTGCCAGTAGTATAGAAACAGGGAGCTCTGGGGCCAACGTCCTGACTTTC. Encoded protein: CASSIETGSSGANVLTF.

This clone has only a few counts. This chain joins TRBV11-2 and TRBJ2-5; TRBD2 agrees at 8 bases. V lost 3 bases to trimming and J lost 2 bases; unmatched junction nucleotides: 5. The germline gives CDR1 SGHAT, CDR2 FQNNGV. The CDR3 runs 15 residues. CDR3 residues: CASSFGGGKQETQYF. Here the CDR3 DNA reads TGTGCCAGCAGCTTCGGGGGGGGAAAACAAGAGACCCAGTACTTC.

This rearrangement joins TRBV5-6 to TRBJ2-7, with D possibly matching TRBD1 (6 bases). The CDR3 runs 16 residues. The germline V gene has CDR1 SGHDT and CDR2 YYEEEE. The V end was cut by 4 bases, the J end by 2 bases, with 19 bases between. CDR3 DNA sequence: TGTGCCAGCAGCACAGGAGGTCAGGGGCGAACCTACGAGCAGTACTTC. Translating gives CASSTGGQGRTYEQYF.

The J gene is TRBJ2-2, the V gene TRBV30; the D gene is possibly TRBD1 (6 bases). Trimming removed 0 bases from V and 6 bases from J, with 11 bases in between. Germline assignment: CDR1 GTSNPN and CDR2 SVGIG (reference sequence). The CDR3 totals 14 residues. The chain's CDR3 is CAWSVLQGPGELFF. CDR3 bases: TGTGCCTGGAGTGTACTTCAGGGGCCCGGGGAGCTGTTTTTT.

CDR3 residues: CASSSDWSDEQYF. In DNA form, the CDR3 reads TGTGCCAGCAGTTCCGACTGGTCTGACGAGCAGTACTTC. The chain employs TRBV6-1 and TRBJ2-7; no reliable D call. Germline V gene lookup returns CDR1 MNHNS and CDR2 SASEGT. This CDR3 comprises 13 residues. V lost 5 bases and J lost 5, with 13 bases in between.

The V call is TRBV6-1, the J call TRBJ1-6, with 7 nucleotides matching TRBD1. This CDR3 region has 14 residues. Germline CDR1 reads MNHNS; CDR2 reads SASEGT. After removal of 10 bases from V and 7 bases from J, the junction contained 10 bases not matched to a gene. DNA of the CDR3: TGTGCCATCCGGGGTGAGGGGGCGAATTCACCCCTCCACTTT. Translation: CAIRGEGANSPLHF.

This chain links TRBV18 with TRBJ1-1, with D unclear. The CDR3 totals 17 residues. V lost 1 base, J lost 1 base, and 16 bases lay in between. In germline, CDR1 is KGHSH, CDR2 LQKENI. For the CDR3, the DNA is TGTGCCAGCTCACCACAGGAACGGGGTCTAGCGAACACTGAAGCTTTCTTT. Its translation is CASSPQERGLANTEAFF. Filled out from reference TRBV18 and TRBJ1-1, the complete variable domain reads NAGVMQNPRHLVRRRGQEARLRCSPMKGHSHVYWYRQLPEEGLKFMVYLQKENIIDESGMPKERFSAEFPKEGPSILRIQQVVRGDSAAYFCASSPQERGLANTEAFFGQGTRLTVV.